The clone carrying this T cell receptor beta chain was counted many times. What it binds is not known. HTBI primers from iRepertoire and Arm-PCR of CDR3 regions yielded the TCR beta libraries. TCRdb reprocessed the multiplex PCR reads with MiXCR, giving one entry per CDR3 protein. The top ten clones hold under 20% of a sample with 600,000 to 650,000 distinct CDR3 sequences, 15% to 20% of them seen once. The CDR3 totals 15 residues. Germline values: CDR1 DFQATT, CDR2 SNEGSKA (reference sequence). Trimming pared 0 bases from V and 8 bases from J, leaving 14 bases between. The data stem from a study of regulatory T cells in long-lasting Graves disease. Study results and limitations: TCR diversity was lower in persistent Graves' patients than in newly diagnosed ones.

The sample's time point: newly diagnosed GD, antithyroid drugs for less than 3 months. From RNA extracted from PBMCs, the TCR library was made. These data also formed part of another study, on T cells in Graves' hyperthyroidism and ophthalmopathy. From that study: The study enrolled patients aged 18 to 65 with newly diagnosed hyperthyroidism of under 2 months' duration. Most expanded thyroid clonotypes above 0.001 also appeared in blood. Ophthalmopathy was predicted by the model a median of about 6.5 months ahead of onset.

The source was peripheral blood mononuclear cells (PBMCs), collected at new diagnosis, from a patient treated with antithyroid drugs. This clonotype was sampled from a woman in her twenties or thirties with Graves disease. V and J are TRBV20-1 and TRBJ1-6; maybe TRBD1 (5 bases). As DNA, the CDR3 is TGCAGTGCTAGAGATGGGGCCCTCCTCCATTCACCCCTCCACTTT. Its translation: CSARDGALLHSPLHF.